What follows describes a single T cell receptor beta chain. The data were taken from a study of cytomegalovirus exposure and HLA in healthy donors. The CDR3 length is 14 residues. Germline CDR1 reads MNHEY; CDR2 reads SMNVEV (reference sequence). The germline V and J ends were trimmed by 6 bases and 12 bases, with 20 bases remaining between them. Researchers ran the PCR with 60 Vbeta and 13 Jbeta primers. Profiled with immunoSEQ multiplex PCR; TCRdb holds only in-frame clones, not every one. Of over 100,000 clones listed, approximately 78% are singletons. The specimen was PBMCs. V gene TRBV27 combines with J gene TRBJ1-4; D is perhaps TRBD1 (5 bases). The sequence came from a man younger than 45 in good health and CMV-seropositive. CDR3 coding DNA: TGTGCCAGCAGAAGCGAACCCGGGACTGGAGAACTGTTTTTT. The encoded protein is CASRSEPGTGELFF.